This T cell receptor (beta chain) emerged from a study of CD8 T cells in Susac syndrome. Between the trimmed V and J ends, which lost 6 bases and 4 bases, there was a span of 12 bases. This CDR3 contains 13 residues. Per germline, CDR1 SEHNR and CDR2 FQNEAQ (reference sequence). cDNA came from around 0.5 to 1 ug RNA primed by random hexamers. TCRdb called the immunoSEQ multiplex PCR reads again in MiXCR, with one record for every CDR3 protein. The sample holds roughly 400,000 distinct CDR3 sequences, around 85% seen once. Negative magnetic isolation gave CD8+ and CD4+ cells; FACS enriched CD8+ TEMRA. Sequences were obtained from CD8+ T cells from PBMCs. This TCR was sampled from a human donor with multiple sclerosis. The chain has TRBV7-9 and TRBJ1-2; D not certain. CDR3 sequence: CASRGLEFYGYTF. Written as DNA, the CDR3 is TGTGCCAGCAGAGGCTTGGAATTCTATGGCTACACCTTC.